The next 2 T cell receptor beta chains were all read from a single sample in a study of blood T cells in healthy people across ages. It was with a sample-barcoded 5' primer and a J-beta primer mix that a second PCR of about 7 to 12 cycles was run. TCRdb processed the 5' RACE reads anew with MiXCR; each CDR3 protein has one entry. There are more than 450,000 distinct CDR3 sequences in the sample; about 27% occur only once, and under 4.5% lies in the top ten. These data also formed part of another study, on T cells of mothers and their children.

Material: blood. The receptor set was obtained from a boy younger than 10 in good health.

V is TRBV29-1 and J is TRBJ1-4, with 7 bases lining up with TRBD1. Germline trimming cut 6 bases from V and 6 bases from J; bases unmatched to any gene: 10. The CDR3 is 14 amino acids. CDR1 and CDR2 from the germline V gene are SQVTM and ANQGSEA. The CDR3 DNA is TGCAGCGTCCTGTTACAGGGGAGAGATGAAAAACTGTTTTTT. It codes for CSVLLQGRDEKLFF. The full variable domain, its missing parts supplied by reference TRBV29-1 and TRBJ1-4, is SAVISQKPSRDICQRGTSLTIQCQVDSQVTMMFWYRQQPGQSLTLIATANQGSEATYESGFVIDKFPISRPNLTFSTLTVSNMSPEDSSIYLCSVLLQGRDEKLFFGSGTQLSVL.

CDR3 sequence (DNA): TGTGCCAGCAGTACACAGGGGGCCCTCACTGAAGCTTTCTTT. Its translation: CASSTQGALTEAFF. The chain recombines TRBV27 with TRBJ1-1; 9 nucleotides match TRBD1. The CDR3 consists of 14 residues. V lost 5 bases and J lost 4; bases outside the gene matches: 5. CDR1 is MNHEY and CDR2 is SMNVEV in the germline V gene (reference sequence).